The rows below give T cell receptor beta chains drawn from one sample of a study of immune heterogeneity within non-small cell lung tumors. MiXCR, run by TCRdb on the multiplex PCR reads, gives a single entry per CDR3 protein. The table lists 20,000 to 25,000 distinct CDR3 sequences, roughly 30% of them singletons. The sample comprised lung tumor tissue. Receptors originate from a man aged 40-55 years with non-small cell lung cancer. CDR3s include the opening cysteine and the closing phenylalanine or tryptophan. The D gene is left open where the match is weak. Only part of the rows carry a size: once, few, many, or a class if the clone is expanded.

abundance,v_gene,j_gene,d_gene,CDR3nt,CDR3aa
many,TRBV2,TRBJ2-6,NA,TGTGCCAGCAGGGCGCTATACTCTGGGGCCAACGTCCTGACTTTC,CASRALYSGANVLTF
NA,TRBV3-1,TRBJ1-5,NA,TGTGACAGCAGCCAAGAACAGGCCAATCAGCCCCAGCATTTT,CDSSQEQANQPQHF
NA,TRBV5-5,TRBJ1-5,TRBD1,TGTACCAGCAGCTTGGGCAGGCCGCAGGGGGCCCAGCATTTT,CTSSLGRPQGAQHF
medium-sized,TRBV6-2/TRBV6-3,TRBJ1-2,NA,TGTGCCAGCAGTTACTCCCAGGTCCGAGGGGGCTACACCTTC,CASSYSQVRGGYTF
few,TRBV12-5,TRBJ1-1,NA,TGTGCTAGTGGTTTGGTAGTGGGCAGGGGAATGAACACTGAAGCTTTCTTT,CASGLVVGRGMNTEAFF
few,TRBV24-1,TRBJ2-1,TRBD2,TGTGCCACCAGTGACCCCGGGAGCGGGAGGGCCGGGAGTGAGCAGTTCTTC,CATSDPGSGRAGSEQFF
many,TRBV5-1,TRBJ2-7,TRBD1,TGCGCCAGCAACCCAGGGGGCGGTTTGGAGCAGTACTTC,CASNPGGGLEQYF
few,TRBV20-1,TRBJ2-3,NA,TGCAGTGCTAAGAGTCCCTTGGCAGGGGAGCGCGCAGATACGCAGTATTTT,CSAKSPLAGERADTQYF
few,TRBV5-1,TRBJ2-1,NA,TGCGCCAGCGTAGAAGGGTCCAACAATGAGCAGTTCTTC,CASVEGSNNEQFF
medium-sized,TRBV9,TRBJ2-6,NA,TGTGCCAGCAGTCGGATGGCGGGGTTAGGGGCCAACGTCCTGACTTTC,CASSRMAGLGANVLTF
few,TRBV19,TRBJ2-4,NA,TGTGCCAGTAGTATGAAGACTAACCAGTACTTC,CASSMKTNQYF
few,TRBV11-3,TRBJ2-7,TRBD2,TGTGCCAGCGGCGGCTCGGGGGGGACCTCCTACGAGCAGTACTTC,CASGGSGGTSYEQYF
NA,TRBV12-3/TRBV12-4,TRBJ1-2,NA,TGTGCCAGCAGACGCCCAGCTAACTATGGCTACGCCTTC,CASRRPANYGYAF
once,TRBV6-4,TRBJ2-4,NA,TGTGCCAGCAGTGACTCGATACAGCGATTAGCCAAAAACATCCAGTACTTC,CASSDSIQRLAKNIQYF
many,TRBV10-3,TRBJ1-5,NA,TGTGCCATCAGTGGGGGGGGTGAGCAGCCCCAGCATTTT,CAISGGGEQPQHF
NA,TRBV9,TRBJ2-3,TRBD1,TGTGCCAGCAGCGGCTCGGGACAGTCCACAGATACGCAGTATTTT,CASSGSGQSTDTQYF
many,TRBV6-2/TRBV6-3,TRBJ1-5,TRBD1,TGTGCCAGCAGATACGGAGGGACAGGCCAGCCCCAGCATTTT,CASRYGGTGQPQHF
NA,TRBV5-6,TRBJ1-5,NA,TGTGCCAGCAGCTTGAGAGGGGCCCTCAATCAGCCCCAGCATTTT,CASSLRGALNQPQHF
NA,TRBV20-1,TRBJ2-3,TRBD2,TGCAGTGCTAGTCCCCAGTCGCCATTACTAGCGGGAGGAGATACGCAGTATTTT,CSASPQSPLLAGGDTQYF
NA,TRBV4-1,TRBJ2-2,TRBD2,TGCGCCAGCAGCCAAGGAGGGAGCGGGAGGGCCCACACCGGGGAGCTGTTTTTT,CASSQGGSGRAHTGELFF
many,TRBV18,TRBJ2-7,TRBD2,TGTGCCAGCTCACCAACGGCGGGAGCCTACGAGCAGTACTTC,CASSPTAGAYEQYF
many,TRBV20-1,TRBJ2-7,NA,TGCAGTGCTAGAGATATAACTAGCAGTTACGAGCAGTACTTC,CSARDITSSYEQYF
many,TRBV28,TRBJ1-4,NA,TGTGCCAGCAGTTTAGGTGAAAAACTGTTTTTT,CASSLGEKLFF
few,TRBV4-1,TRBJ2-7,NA,TGCGCCAGCAGCCACGCCCGCCTGGGGGGCTCAATCGAGCAGTACTTC,CASSHARLGGSIEQYF
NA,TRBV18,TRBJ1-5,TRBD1,TGTGCCAGCTCTTCCCGGACAGGCTTATTCCCCCAGCATTTT,CASSSRTGLFPQHF
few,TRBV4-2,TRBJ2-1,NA,TGTGCCAGCAGCCAAGATCTGGCTGCCTTGCTGGATGAGCAGTTCTTC,CASSQDLAALLDEQFF
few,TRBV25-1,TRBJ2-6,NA,TGTGCCAGCAGAAGTACCGCTGGGGCCAACGTCCTGACTTTC,CASRSTAGANVLTF
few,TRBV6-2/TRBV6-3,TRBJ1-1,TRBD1,TGTGCCAGCAGTTACCTAGACAGGGTAACTGAAGCTTTCTTT,CASSYLDRVTEAFF
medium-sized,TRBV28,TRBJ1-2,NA,TGTGCCAGCAGGGGGAACTATGGCTACACCTTC,CASRGNYGYTF
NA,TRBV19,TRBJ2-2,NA,TGTGCCAGTGGCTTTGTAGCCGGGGAGCTGTTTTTT,CASGFVAGELFF
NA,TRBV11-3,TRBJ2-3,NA,TGTGCCAGCAGCGAACAGGCAGATACGCAGTATTTT,CASSEQADTQYF
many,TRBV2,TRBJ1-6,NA,TGTGCCAGCGGCTTCAGTTACCCCCTCCACTTT,CASGFSYPLHF
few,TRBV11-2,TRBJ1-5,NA,TGTGCCAGCAGCCCGAATTCGGGCGGAGATCAGCCCCAGCATTTT,CASSPNSGGDQPQHF
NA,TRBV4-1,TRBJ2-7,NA,TGCGCCAGCAGCCCGGTCAACTACGTGCAGTACTTC,CASSPVNYVQYF
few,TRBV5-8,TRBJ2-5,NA,TGTGCCAGCAGCTTAGCCGGGACAAGTTTTCAAGAGACCCAGTACTTC,CASSLAGTSFQETQYF
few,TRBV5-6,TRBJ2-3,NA,TGTGCCAGCAGCTTCTCAGGGCTCGGCACAGATACGCAGTATTTT,CASSFSGLGTDTQYF
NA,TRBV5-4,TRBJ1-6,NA,TGTGCCAGCAGAGCGGGGTCCCCGGGGTCACCCCTCCACTTT,CASRAGSPGSPLHF
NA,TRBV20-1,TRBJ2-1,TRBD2,TGCAGTGCTCTGGGACTAGCGGGAGTCGGTGAGCAGTTCTTC,CSALGLAGVGEQFF
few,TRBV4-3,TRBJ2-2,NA,TGCGCCAGCAGCCAAGCTCCTAGCGCGAACACCGGGGAGCTGTTTTTT,CASSQAPSANTGELFF
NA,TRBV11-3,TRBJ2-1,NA,TGTGCCACCAGTGGCCAGGGAATATTTGACAATGAGCAGTTCTTC,CATSGQGIFDNEQFF
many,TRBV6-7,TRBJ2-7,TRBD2,TGTGCCAGCAGTTACTTGCGGGAGGGGTCCTACGAGCAGTACTTC,CASSYLREGSYEQYF
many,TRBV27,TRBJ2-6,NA,TGTGCCAGCAGTTTATCTGCCTTTAACTCTGGGGCCAACGTCCTGACTTTC,CASSLSAFNSGANVLTF
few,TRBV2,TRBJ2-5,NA,TGTGCCAGCAGTGAAATGAGGGGTCCAGAGACCCAGTACTTC,CASSEMRGPETQYF
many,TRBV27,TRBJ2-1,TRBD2,TGTGCCAGCAGCCGACTAGCCCAGACACTATACAATGAGCAGTTCTTC,CASSRLAQTLYNEQFF
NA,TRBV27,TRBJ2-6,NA,TGTGCCAGCACCTTGAGGGGGTCGGGAGGGGCCAACGTCCTGACTTTC,CASTLRGSGGANVLTF
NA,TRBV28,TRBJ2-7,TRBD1,TGTGCCAGCAGTTTGCCGGGACAGGTCGTGGAGCAGTACTTC,CASSLPGQVVEQYF
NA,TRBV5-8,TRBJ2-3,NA,TGTGCCAGCAGCTTGGGGATGACAGATACGCAGTATTTT,CASSLGMTDTQYF
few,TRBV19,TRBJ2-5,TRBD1,TGTGCCAGTAGCCCGGACAGGAGTCAAGAGACCCAGTACTTC,CASSPDRSQETQYF
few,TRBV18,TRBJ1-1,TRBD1,TGTGCCAGCTCACCAAGTGCCAGGGGGCTGTCTGAAGCTTTCTTT,CASSPSARGLSEAFF
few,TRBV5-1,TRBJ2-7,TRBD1,TGCGCCAGCGGCGACGGGGATAGGACAGGGATCAACGAGCAGTACTTC,CASGDGDRTGINEQYF
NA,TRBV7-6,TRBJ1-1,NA,TGTGCCAGCAGCGGAACAACCGGGGCATGCCGTGAAGCTTTCTTT,CASSGTTGACREAFF
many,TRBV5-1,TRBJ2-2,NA,TGCGCCAGCAGCTTGGTTCCCGGGGAGCTGTTTTTT,CASSLVPGELFF
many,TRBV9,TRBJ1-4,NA,TGTGCCAGCAGCGTAGTAGGGCAGGGTAATGAAAAACTGTTTTTT,CASSVVGQGNEKLFF
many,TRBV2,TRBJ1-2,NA,TGTGCCAGCAGTTGGGGGCTCGGTGGCTACACCTTC,CASSWGLGGYTF
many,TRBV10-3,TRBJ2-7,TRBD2,TGTGCCATCAGTGGCCTAGCGGGAGGAACCGAGCAGTACTTC,CAISGLAGGTEQYF